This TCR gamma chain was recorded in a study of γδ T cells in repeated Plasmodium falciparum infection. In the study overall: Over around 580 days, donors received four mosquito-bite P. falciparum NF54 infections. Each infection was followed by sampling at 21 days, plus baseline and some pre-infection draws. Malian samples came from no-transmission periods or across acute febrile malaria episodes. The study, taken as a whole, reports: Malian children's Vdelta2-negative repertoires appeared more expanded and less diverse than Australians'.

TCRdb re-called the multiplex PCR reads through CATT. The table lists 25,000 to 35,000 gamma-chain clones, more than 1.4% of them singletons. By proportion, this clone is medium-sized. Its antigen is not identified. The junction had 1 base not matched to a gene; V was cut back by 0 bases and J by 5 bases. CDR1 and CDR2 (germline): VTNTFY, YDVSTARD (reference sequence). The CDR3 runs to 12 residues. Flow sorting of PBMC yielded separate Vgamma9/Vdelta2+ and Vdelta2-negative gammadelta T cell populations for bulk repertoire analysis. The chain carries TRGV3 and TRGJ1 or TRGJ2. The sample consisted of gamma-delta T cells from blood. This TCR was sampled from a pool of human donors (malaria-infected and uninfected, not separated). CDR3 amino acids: CATWDRDYKKLF. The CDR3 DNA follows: TGTGCCACCTGGGACAGGGATTATAAGAAACTCTTT.